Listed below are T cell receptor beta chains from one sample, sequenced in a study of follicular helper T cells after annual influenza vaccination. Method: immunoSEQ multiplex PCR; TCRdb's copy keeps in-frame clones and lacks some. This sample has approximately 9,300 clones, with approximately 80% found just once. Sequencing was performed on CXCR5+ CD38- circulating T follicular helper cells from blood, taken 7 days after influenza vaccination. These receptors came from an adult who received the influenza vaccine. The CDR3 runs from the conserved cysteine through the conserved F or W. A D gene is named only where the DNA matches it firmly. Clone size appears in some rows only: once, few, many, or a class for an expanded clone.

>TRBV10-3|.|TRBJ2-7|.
CAISEPPEDEQYF
TGTGCCATCAGTGAGCCCCCCGAAGACGAGCAGTACTTC
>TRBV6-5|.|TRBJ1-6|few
CASSYRGGGRSPLHF
TGTGCCAGCAGTTACCGAGGCGGTGGTCGCTCACCCCTCCACTTT
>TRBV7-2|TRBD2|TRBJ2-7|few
CASSSSGTSYEQYF
TGTGCCAGCAGCTCTAGCGGAACTTCCTACGAGCAGTACTTC
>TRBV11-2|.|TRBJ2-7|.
CASSLDNGSPYEQYF
TGTGCCAGCAGCTTAGATAACGGGTCCCCCTACGAGCAGTACTTC
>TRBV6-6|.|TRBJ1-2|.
CASTEDRNYGYTF
TGTGCCAGCACCGAAGACAGAAACTATGGCTACACCTTC
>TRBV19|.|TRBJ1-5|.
CASSRDGSGQPQHF
TGTGCCAGTAGTAGGGACGGCTCAGGTCAGCCCCAGCATTTT
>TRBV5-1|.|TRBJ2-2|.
CASSSSGTLNTGELFF
TGCGCCAGCAGCTCATCGGGGACACTGAACACCGGGGAGCTGTTTTTT
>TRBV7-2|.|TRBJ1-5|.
CASSPVRSLEPQHF
TGTGCCAGCAGCCCTGTGAGGTCGTTGGAGCCCCAGCATTTT
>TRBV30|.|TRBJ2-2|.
CAWSVAGELFF
TGTGCCTGGAGTGTGGCCGGGGAGCTGTTTTTT
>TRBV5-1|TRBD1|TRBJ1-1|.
CASSSQGAEAFF
TGCGCCAGCAGCTCACAGGGGGCTGAAGCTTTCTTT
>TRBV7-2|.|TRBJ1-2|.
CASSPVVGDGYTF
TGTGCCAGCAGCCCGGTTGTGGGGGATGGCTACACCTTC
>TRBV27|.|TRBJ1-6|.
CASSFQGADSPLHF
TGTGCCAGCAGTTTCCAGGGTGCGGATTCACCCCTCCACTTT
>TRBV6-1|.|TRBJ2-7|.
CASSEEGEQYF
TGTGCCAGCAGTGAAGAAGGCGAGCAGTACTTC
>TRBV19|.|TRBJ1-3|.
CATSGGFGRNTIYF
TGTGCCACCTCGGGAGGGTTCGGAAGAAACACCATATATTTT
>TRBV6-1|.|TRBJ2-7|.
CASSDGWWGTSYEQYF
TGTGCCAGCAGTGACGGGTGGTGGGGGACCTCCTACGAGCAGTACTTC
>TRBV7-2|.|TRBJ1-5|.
CASSLEPLRNQPQHF
TGTGCCAGCAGCTTAGAACCCTTAAGGAATCAGCCCCAGCATTTT
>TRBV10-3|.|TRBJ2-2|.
CAISEHGTSNTGELFF
TGTGCCATCAGTGAACACGGGACTTCGAACACCGGGGAGCTGTTTTTT
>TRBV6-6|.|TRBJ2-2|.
CASSRLGENTGELFF
TGTGCCAGCAGTCGATTGGGGGAAAACACCGGGGAGCTGTTTTTT
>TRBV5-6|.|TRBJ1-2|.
CASSLDRYYGYTF
TGTGCCAGCAGCTTGGACAGGTACTATGGCTACACCTTC
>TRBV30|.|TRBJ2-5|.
CAWSVQETQYF
TGTGCCTGGAGTGTACAAGAGACCCAGTACTTC
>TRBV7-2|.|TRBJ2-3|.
CASSSGITDTQYF
TGTGCCAGCAGCTCCGGGATCACAGATACGCAGTATTTT
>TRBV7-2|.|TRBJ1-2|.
CASSLSGTEYGYTF
TGTGCCAGCAGCTTATCCGGGACCGAGTATGGCTACACCTTC
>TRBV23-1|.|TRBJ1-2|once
CASSQTSDSPNYGYTF
TGCGCCAGCAGTCAAACCTCGGACAGCCCTAACTATGGCTACACCTTC
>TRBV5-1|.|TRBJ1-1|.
CASSLDGSWRGAFF
TGCGCCAGCAGCTTGGACGGTTCGTGGAGGGGAGCTTTCTTT
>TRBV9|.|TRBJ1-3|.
CASSASGNTIYF
TGTGCCAGCAGCGCCTCTGGAAACACCATATATTTT
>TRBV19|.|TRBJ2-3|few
CASSSWTDSTDTQYF
TGTGCCAGTAGTTCATGGACAGATAGCACAGATACGCAGTATTTT
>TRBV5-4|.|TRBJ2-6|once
CASSSGGGAAGANVLTF
TGTGCCAGCAGCAGTGGAGGGGGCGCAGCTGGGGCCAACGTCCTGACTTTC
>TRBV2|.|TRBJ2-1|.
CASSVREGPYNEQFF
TGTGCCAGCAGTGTTCGAGAGGGACCCTACAATGAGCAGTTCTTC
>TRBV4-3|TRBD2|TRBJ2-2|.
CASSNSGTNTGELFF
TGCGCCAGCAGTAATAGCGGGACGAACACCGGGGAGCTGTTTTTT
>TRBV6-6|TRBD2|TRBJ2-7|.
CASSQGRTSILEQYF
TGTGCCAGCAGCCAAGGCAGGACTAGCATACTCGAGCAGTACTTC
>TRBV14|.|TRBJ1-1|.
CASSSFSGGTEAFF
TGTGCCAGCAGCTCCTTTAGTGGGGGCACTGAAGCTTTCTTT
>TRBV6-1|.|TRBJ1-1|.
CASSEGTDNREAFF
TGTGCCAGCAGTGAAGGGACCGATAACCGTGAAGCTTTCTTT
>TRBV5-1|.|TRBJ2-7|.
CASTLNDEQYF
TGCGCCAGCACCTTGAACGACGAGCAGTACTTC
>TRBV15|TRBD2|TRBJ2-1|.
CATSSFGTSGGPPYNEQFF
TGTGCCACCAGCAGTTTTGGGACTAGCGGGGGCCCCCCCTACAATGAGCAGTTCTTC
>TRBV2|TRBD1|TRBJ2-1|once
CASSVTGTGNEQFF
TGTGCCAGCAGTGTAACCGGGACAGGCAATGAGCAGTTCTTC
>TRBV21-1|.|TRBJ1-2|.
CANGGDGYTF
TGTGCCAACGGGGGGGATGGCTACACCTTC
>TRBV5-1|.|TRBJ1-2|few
CASSFGQRQGGYTF
TGCGCCAGCAGCTTTGGACAGCGGCAGGGGGGCTACACCTTC
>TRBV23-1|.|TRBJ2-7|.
CASSPKFCGSSYEQYF
TGCGCCAGCAGCCCGAAATTTTGCGGCTCCTCCTACGAGCAGTACTTC
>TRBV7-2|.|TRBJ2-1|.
CASSLLLDNEQFF
TGTGCCAGCAGCTTACTTCTCGACAATGAGCAGTTCTTC
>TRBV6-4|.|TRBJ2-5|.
CASSAGHDQETQYF
TGTGCCAGCAGTGCGGGACACGATCAAGAGACCCAGTACTTC